This T cell receptor (beta chain) was found in a study of blood T cell repertoires in COVID-19. As originally analysed: Cell counts per sample came from amplifying reference gene primers. TCRdb's table, derived via immunoSEQ multiplex PCR, lists solely in-frame clones and lacks some. V, J and clone size reflect that table, while D and trimming were determined from the DNA. Found here are about 210,000 clones, 90% to 95% of them singletons; the top ten hold approximately 1.2%. The CDR3 is made up of 16 amino acids. The V gene's germline CDR1 is KGHSH and CDR2 LQKENI. After removal of 3 bases from V and 6 bases from J, the junction contained 7 bases not matched to a gene.

The source material was peripheral blood. The source is a man aged 25 to 40 with acute or convalescent COVID-19. This chain links TRBV18 with TRBJ2-2, with 10 bases aligning to TRBD2. This CDR3 is CASSPEAGGPAGELFF. In DNA form, the CDR3 reads TGTGCCAGCTCACCGGAAGCGGGGGGGCCCGCCGGGGAGCTGTTTTTT.